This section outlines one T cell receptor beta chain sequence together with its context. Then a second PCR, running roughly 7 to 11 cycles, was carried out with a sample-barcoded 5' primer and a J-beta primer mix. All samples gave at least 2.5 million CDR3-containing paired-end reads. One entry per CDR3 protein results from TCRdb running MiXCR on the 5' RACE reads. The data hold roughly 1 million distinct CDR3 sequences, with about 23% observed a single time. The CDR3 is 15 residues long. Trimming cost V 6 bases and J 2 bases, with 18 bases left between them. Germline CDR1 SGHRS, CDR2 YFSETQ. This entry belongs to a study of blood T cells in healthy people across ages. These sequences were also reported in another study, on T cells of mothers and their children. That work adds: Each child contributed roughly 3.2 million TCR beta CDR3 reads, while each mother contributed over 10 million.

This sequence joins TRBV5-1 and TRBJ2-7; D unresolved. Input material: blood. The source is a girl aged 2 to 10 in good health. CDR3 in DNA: TGCGCCAGCACCCCTGGCCCGATGAATACCTACGAGCAGTACTTC. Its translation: CASTPGPMNTYEQYF.